The 22 T cell receptor beta chains presented below share a single source sample, sequenced in a study of blood T cell repertoires in COVID-19. Generated by immunoSEQ multiplex PCR, the TCRdb table keeps only in-frame clones and is missing some. The sample gives roughly 320,000 clones, over 75% of which show up once; 3.5% to 4.5% is in the top ten. The sequencing input was PBMCs or T cells enriched from blood (not recorded which). The receptors were sampled from a man younger than 45 who had recovered from COVID-19.

This rearrangement joins TRBV7-9 to TRBJ2-1, with no clear D. Germline CDR1 and CDR2: SEHNR and FQNEAQ (reference sequence). The CDR3 runs 13 residues. The CDR3 sequence: CATTPLGYNEQFF. CDR3 bases: TGTGCTACCACCCCGCTAGGCTACAATGAGCAGTTCTTC.

The chain uses TRBV24-1 and TRBJ2-5; D ambiguous. The CDR3 totals 14 residues. V gave up 6 bases and J gave up 2 bases, with 12 bases separating them. Looked up from germline, CDR1 is KGHDR and CDR2 is SFDVKD. The CDR3 reads CATSSGQVQETQYF. The CDR3 bases are TGTGCCACCAGTAGTGGGCAGGTACAAGAGACCCAGTACTTC.

DNA for the CDR3: TGTGCCAGCAGTTTAGCCAGGGACACTGAAGCTTTCTTT. Translation gives CASSLARDTEAFF. This chain joins TRBV27 and TRBJ1-1; a possible D gene is TRBD1 (5 bases). The CDR3 spans 13 residues. V lost 2 bases and J lost 3, with 7 bases in between. Germline values: CDR1 MNHEY, CDR2 SMNVEV (reference sequence).

The CDR3: CASSRTGATNEKLFF. For the CDR3, the DNA is TGTGCCAGTAGTAGGACAGGGGCAACTAATGAAAAACTGTTTTTT. The chain uses TRBV19 and TRBJ1-4; 9 positions agree with TRBD1. Germline CDR1 reads LNHDA; CDR2 reads SQIVND (reference sequence). The V segment lost 4 bases and the J segment 0 bases; nucleotides outside the gene matches: 0. This CDR3 comprises 15 residues.

This sequence joins TRBV28 and TRBJ1-3; 7 bases align to TRBD1. The CDR3 covers 14 residues. V trimming: 6 bases; J trimming: 4 bases; junction bases outside the gene matches: 6. Germline V gives CDR1 MDHEN, CDR2 SYDVKM. The CDR3 protein is CASSLGQPGNTIYF. CDR3 sequence (DNA): TGTGCCAGCAGCTTGGGACAGCCGGGAAACACCATATATTTT. Full variable domain (missing parts from reference TRBV28 and TRBJ1-3): DVKVTQSSRYLVKRTGEKVFLECVQDMDHENMFWYRQDPGLGLRLIYFSYDVKMKEKGDIPEGYSVSREKKERFSLILESASTNQTSMYLCASSLGQPGNTIYFGEGSWLTVV.

This chain connects TRBV2 to TRBJ2-3; the match to TRBD2 covers 10 bases. J lost 4 bases, V lost 6 bases, and 16 bases had no gene match. CDR1 and CDR2 from the germline V gene are SNHLY and FYNNEI. The CDR3 contains 18 residues. CDR3 DNA sequence: TGTGCCAGCAGGTCCAGCGGGGGGGCCGGTTTCAGCTCAGATACGCAGTATTTT. Its translation: CASRSSGGAGFSSDTQYF. Based on the CDR3 plus reference TRBV2 and TRBJ2-3, the full variable domain is EPEVTQTPSHQVTQMGQEVILRCVPISNHLYFYWYRQILGQKVEFLVSFYNNEISEKSEIFDDQFSVERPDGSNFTLKIRSTKLEDSAMYFCASRSSGGAGFSSDTQYFGPGTRLTVL.

V usage is TRBV7-6 and J usage is TRBJ2-1; a weak D match, TRBD2 (6 bases). CDR1 and CDR2 from the germline V gene are SGHVS and FNYEAQ. V lost 1 base and J lost 5, with 9 bases in between. This CDR3 has 14 residues. CDR3 amino acids: CASSLVWGDNEQFF. The DNA for the CDR3 is TGTGCCAGCAGCTTAGTATGGGGGGACAATGAGCAGTTCTTC. Drawing the rest from reference TRBV7-6 and TRBJ2-1, the complete variable domain is GAGVSQSPRYKVTKRGQDVALRCDPISGHVSLYWYRQALGQGPEFLTYFNYEAQQDKSGLPNDRFSAERPEGSISTLTIQRTEQRDSAMYRCASSLVWGDNEQFFGPGTRLTVL.

The chain carries TRBV27 and TRBJ2-2; 10 bases align to TRBD1. The germline V gene has CDR1 MNHEY and CDR2 SMNVEV (reference sequence). The CDR3 consists of 17 residues. Trimming cost V 5 bases and J 4 bases; bases outside gene matches: 10. For the CDR3, the DNA is TGTGCCAGCAGTCCCTCGACAGGGGGCGCGAGCACCGGGGAGCTGTTTTTT. This sequence encodes CASSPSTGGASTGELFF.

The chain recombines TRBV28 with TRBJ1-5; D remains unclear. The germline V gene has CDR1 MDHEN and CDR2 SYDVKM. Trimming cost V 6 bases and J 4 bases, with 13 bases left between them. The CDR3 loop spans 14 amino acids. The CDR3 DNA reads TGTGCCAGCAGCGAACACGCGGGGAATCAGCCCCAGCATTTT. The encoded protein is CASSEHAGNQPQHF.

This clone has a single count. The chain is built from TRBV18 and TRBJ1-1, with D possibly being TRBD1 (5 bases). V was clipped by 2 bases and J by 8 bases, with 12 bases between them. Germline values: CDR1 KGHSH, CDR2 LQKENI. CDR3 length: 13 amino acids. CDR3 residues: CASSPGVYREAFF. As DNA, the CDR3 is TGTGCCAGCTCACCAGGTGTTTACAGGGAAGCTTTCTTT.

This clone was seen only once. The rearrangement uses TRBV5-1 and TRBJ1-5; 7 bases are a match to TRBD1. The CDR3 has 15 amino acids. Per germline, CDR1 SGHRS and CDR2 YFSETQ. Trimming took 4 bases from V and 6 from J; bases not matched to a gene: 10. CDR3 sequence: CASSPEAGGTQPQHF. In DNA form, the CDR3 reads TGCGCCAGCAGCCCGGAGGCAGGGGGGACTCAGCCCCAGCATTTT. The full variable domain, its missing parts supplied by reference TRBV5-1 and TRBJ1-5, is KAGVTQTPRYLIKTRGQQVTLSCSPISGHRSVSWYQQTPGQGLQFLFEYFSETQRNKGNFPGRFSGRQFSNSRSEMNVSTLELGDSALYLCASSPEAGGTQPQHFGDGTRLSIL.

V gene TRBV15 combines with J gene TRBJ2-3, with 8 bases fitting TRBD1. This CDR3 contains 18 residues. Germline CDR1 and CDR2: LNHNV and YYDKDF (reference sequence). Trimming cost V 1 base and J 4 bases; bases outside gene matches: 13. The chain's CDR3 is CATSRGLTGQAFPDTQYF. CDR3 DNA: TGTGCCACCAGCAGAGGTCTGACGGGACAGGCCTTCCCAGATACGCAGTATTTT.

J is TRBJ1-2 and V is TRBV28; TRBD1 aligns across 8 bases. Germline V gene sequence: CDR1 MDHEN, CDR2 SYDVKM. Unmatched junction bases numbered 9, after V lost 8 bases and J lost 4 bases. The CDR3 runs to 14 residues. CDR3 residues: CASLNRGSFYGYTF. CDR3 bases: TGTGCCAGCCTCAACAGGGGGTCGTTCTATGGCTACACCTTC.

This chain uses TRBV30 with TRBJ1-2, with D perhaps matching TRBD1 (6 bases). Looked up from germline, CDR1 is GTSNPN and CDR2 is SVGIG (reference sequence). CDR3 length: 15 amino acids. Trimming removed 3 bases at V and 3 bases at J, with 17 bases between. The DNA for the CDR3 is TGTGCCTGGAGGAGCGGGGGGTCAGGGGACTATGGCTACACCTTC. Encoded protein: CAWRSGGSGDYGYTF.

The chain combines TRBV27 with TRBJ1-3; the match to TRBD1 covers 8 bases. The length of the CDR3 is 15 residues. Germline values: CDR1 MNHEY, CDR2 SMNVEV (reference sequence). The V segment lost 6 bases and the J segment 4 bases; nucleotides outside the gene matches: 8. The CDR3 loop is CASSYTGGDGNTIYF. The CDR3 coding sequence is TGTGCCAGCAGCTATACAGGGGGTGACGGAAACACCATATATTTT.

The genes are TRBV5-1 and TRBJ2-7; a possible D gene is TRBD2 (6 bases). Trimming stripped 4 bases from V and 2 bases from J, with 7 bases between. In germline, CDR1 is SGHRS, CDR2 YFSETQ. The CDR3 contains 12 residues. The CDR3 coding sequence is TGCGCCAGCAGCGGGGGGACCTACGAGCAGTACTTC. Protein product: CASSGGTYEQYF.

The V call is TRBV28, the J call TRBJ1-3; D is ambiguous. The CDR3 loop spans 17 amino acids. The V end lost 0 bases, the J end lost 2 bases, and 14 bases lay between the germline ends. Germline V gene lookup returns CDR1 MDHEN and CDR2 SYDVKM. The CDR3 loop reads CASSLWGGPDAGNTIYF. CDR3 DNA: TGTGCCAGCAGTTTATGGGGAGGACCGGACGCTGGAAACACCATATATTTT.

The chain is built from TRBV2 and TRBJ2-1; tentatively, D is TRBD1 (6 bases). Germline values: CDR1 SNHLY, CDR2 FYNNEI. This CDR3 has 18 residues. Trimming pared 0 bases from V and 3 bases from J, leaving 18 bases between. CDR3 loop: CASSEAPFLGQNYNEQFF. The CDR3 DNA reads as TGTGCCAGCAGTGAAGCCCCTTTCCTAGGACAGAACTACAATGAGCAGTTCTTC.

The chain links TRBV7-2 to TRBJ1-4; D is undetermined. V was pared by 1 base and J by 6 bases, with 9 bases between. The germline V gene has CDR1 SGHTA and CDR2 FQGNSA. The CDR3 is made up of 14 amino acids. The CDR3 sequence is CASSLVGGDEKLFF. In DNA form, the CDR3 reads TGTGCCAGCAGCTTAGTAGGCGGGGATGAAAAACTGTTTTTT.

The chain is built from TRBV28 and TRBJ1-1; unclear D gene. Trimming took off 3 bases at V and 11 bases at J, with 19 bases between the two ends. In germline, CDR1 is MDHEN, CDR2 SYDVKM. CDR3 length: 14 amino acids. The CDR3 spells CASSLFSTLRGAFF. As DNA, the CDR3 is TGTGCCAGCAGTTTGTTTAGCACCCTGCGTGGTGCTTTCTTT.

The V and J genes are TRBV12-3 or TRBV12-4 and TRBJ1-4, with 10 bases aligning to TRBD1. CDR3 size: 13 residues. V dropped 11 bases and J dropped 5; count of bases not matched to a gene: 5. This CDR3 reads CACRDRGNEKLFF. The CDR3 region has the DNA TGTGCCTGTAGGGACAGGGGAAATGAAAAACTGTTTTTT.

This chain uses TRBV24-1 with TRBJ2-7; 10 nucleotides line up with TRBD2. Germline CDR1 is KGHDR and CDR2 is SFDVKD. V was clipped by 4 bases and J by 0 bases; unmatched bases: 11. The CDR3 contains 18 residues. CDR3 residues: CATSDRPTTSGASYEQYF. CDR3 nucleotides: TGTGCCACCAGTGACCGACCAACAACTAGCGGGGCCTCCTACGAGCAGTACTTC.